Each of the 26 T cell receptor beta chains below was sequenced from the same sample in a study of T cell changes during pregnancy in multiple sclerosis. Here immunoSEQ multiplex PCR was the method, and the copy in TCRdb shows in-frame clones only, minus some. Here the sample spans 66,000 or so clones, roughly 90% being singletons. The starting material was CD8+ T cells from peripheral blood mononuclear cells, obtained before pregnancy. The receptors here all came from a female donor with multiple sclerosis, enrolled in a pregnancy study.

The gene calls are TRBV13 and TRBJ2-2; the D gene is possibly TRBD1 (5 bases). Per the germline V gene, CDR1 is PRHDT and CDR2 is FYEKMQ (reference sequence). The CDR3 is made up of 15 amino acids. V was pared by 0 bases and J by 0 bases, with 5 bases between. The CDR3 region is CASSLGGPNTGELFF. The DNA of the CDR3 is TGTGCCAGCAGCTTAGGGGGGCCGAACACCGGGGAGCTGTTTTTT.

As concerns this clone: A read error may account for a junction end that differs from germline. The J gene is TRBJ2-7, the V gene TRBV7-7, with TRBD1 matching over 10 bases. This CDR3 comprises 14 residues. Germline assignment: CDR1 SSHAT and CDR2 FNYEAQ (reference sequence). CDR3 loop: CASSPGTGAYEQYF. DNA of the CDR3: TGTGCTAGCAGCCCCGGGACAGGGGCGTACGAGCAGTACTTC.

The chain combines TRBV9 with TRBJ2-5, with 9 nucleotides matching TRBD2. J lost 0 bases, V lost 0 bases, and 3 bases had no gene match. The V gene's germline CDR1 is SGDLS and CDR2 YYNGEE. The CDR3 extends over 16 amino acids. The DNA of the CDR3 is TGTGCCAGCAGCGTAGAGTTAGCGGGGGACCAAGAGACCCAGTACTTC. This encodes CASSVELAGDQETQYF.

The chain is built from TRBV5-5 and TRBJ2-1; D may be TRBD2 (5 bases). The CDR3 has 16 residues. Germline values: CDR1 SGHKS, CDR2 YYEKEE (reference sequence). Trimming pared 1 base from V and 1 base from J, leaving 12 bases between. The CDR3 loop is CASSLSFSVSYNEQFF. CDR3 DNA sequence: TGTGCCAGCAGCTTGAGTTTTAGCGTTTCCTACAATGAGCAGTTCTTC.

The rearrangement joins TRBV5-4 to TRBJ1-2; 7 bases map to TRBD1. The germline V gene encodes CDR1 SGHNT and CDR2 YYREEE (reference sequence). This CDR3 is 14 amino acids long. V lost 3 bases and J lost 0; bases outside the gene matches: 2. DNA for the CDR3: TGTGCCAGCAGCTCCGGGACAGCTAACTATGGCTACACCTTC. This sequence encodes CASSSGTANYGYTF.

V is TRBV2 and J is TRBJ2-7; D might be TRBD1 (5 bases). The germline V gene has CDR1 SNHLY and CDR2 FYNNEI. This CDR3 contains 13 residues. Trimming removed 5 bases from V and 2 bases from J, with 10 bases in between. CDR3 sequence (DNA): TGTGCCAGCAGTCTAGGGGCAGCCTACGAGCAGTACTTC. Translated: CASSLGAAYEQYF.

The chain employs TRBV7-3 and TRBJ2-1, with TRBD2 identical over 7 bases. In germline, CDR1 is SGHTA, CDR2 FQGTGA. The CDR3 is made up of 15 amino acids. V lost 4 bases and J lost 11; bases outside the gene matches: 14. The DNA of the CDR3 is TGTGCCAGCAGCTCGGGACTACAGCTATCAGGGAAGCAGTTCTTC. Translated, it gives CASSSGLQLSGKQFF.

The chain uses TRBV30 and TRBJ1-2, with 8 bases aligning to TRBD1. The CDR3 has 16 amino acids. Germline trimming cut 6 bases from V and 3 bases from J; bases unmatched to any gene: 15. Per the germline V gene, CDR1 is GTSNPN and CDR2 is SVGIG (reference sequence). The CDR3 DNA reads TGTGCCTGTCACCCCTACGGACAGGGAAGGGACTATGGCTACACCTTC. Protein: CACHPYGQGRDYGYTF.

V and J are TRBV5-6 and TRBJ2-4, with a weak D call TRBD1 (5 bases). The ends were cut back, 4 bases at V and 9 bases at J, with 17 bases in the middle. The CDR3 contains 14 residues. Germline V gives CDR1 SGHDT, CDR2 YYEEEE. The CDR3 coding sequence is TGTGCCAGCAGCCCACAGGATACTGCCGCCATTCAGTACTTC. Protein sequence: CASSPQDTAAIQYF.

The CDR3 bases are TGTGCCAGCAGCCCCGGGACTAGCGGGGGCCTAAGCACAGATACGCAGTATTTT. This translates into CASSPGTSGGLSTDTQYF. V gene TRBV7-8 combines with J gene TRBJ2-3, with TRBD2 matching over 14 bases. CDR3 length equals 18 residues. V lost 5 bases, J lost 0 bases, and 7 bases stayed unmatched. In germline, CDR1 is SGHVS, CDR2 FQNEAQ.

This clone was detected only once. The rearrangement links TRBV7-9 to TRBJ1-2; 7 nucleotides match TRBD1. This CDR3 region has 14 residues. Germline CDR1 SEHNR, CDR2 FQNEAQ (reference sequence). Trimming took 6 bases from V and 4 from J; bases not matched to a gene: 8. CDR3 residues: CASSSTDRVYGYTF. CDR3 DNA: TGTGCCAGCAGTTCCACAGACAGGGTCTATGGCTACACCTTC.

The V and J genes are TRBV4-1 and TRBJ2-7, with D perhaps matching TRBD2 (5 bases). CDR1 and CDR2 (germline): MGHRA, YSYEKL. The CDR3 runs to 16 residues. V was trimmed by 0 bases and J by 0 bases, leaving 12 bases between them. CDR3 loop: CASSQEGAAGSYEQYF. CDR3 nucleotides: TGCGCCAGCAGCCAAGAAGGAGCGGCAGGCTCCTACGAGCAGTACTTC.

The V and J genes are TRBV14 and TRBJ1-2; the D gene is possibly TRBD1 (6 bases). Germline assignment: CDR1 SGHDN and CDR2 FVKESK. Trimming took off 5 bases at V and 6 bases at J, with 13 bases between the two ends. This CDR3 is built from 13 residues. CDR3 loop: CASSATGTHGYTF. The DNA for the CDR3 is TGTGCCAGCAGCGCCACAGGGACCCATGGCTACACCTTC.

This clone was counted between two and nine times. The chain combines TRBV27 with TRBJ1-6; TRBD1 agrees at 8 bases. CDR1 is MNHEY and CDR2 is SMNVEV in the germline V gene (reference sequence). Unmatched junction bases numbered 8, after V lost 3 bases and J lost 10 bases. The CDR3 length is 15 residues. Here the CDR3 reads CASSLAGGASSPLHF. In DNA, the CDR3 is TGTGCCAGCAGTTTGGCAGGGGGCGCTTCATCACCCCTCCACTTT.

V and J are TRBV9 and TRBJ2-7; TRBD1 matches 8 bases. Germline V gene sequence: CDR1 SGDLS, CDR2 YYNGEE. V was pared by 0 bases and J by 6 bases, with 5 bases of the junction left unmatched. The CDR3 runs 14 residues. CDR3 residues: CASSVEGTGPEQYF. DNA of the CDR3: TGTGCCAGCAGCGTAGAGGGGACAGGTCCCGAGCAGTACTTC.

The rearrangement uses TRBV2 and TRBJ2-7, with D possibly TRBD1 on 6 matching bases. The length of the CDR3 is 15 residues. Germline assignment: CDR1 SNHLY and CDR2 FYNNEI. The germline V and J ends were trimmed by 3 bases and 3 bases, with 15 bases remaining between them. CDR3 amino acids: CASSDQTGADYEQYF. In nucleotides, the CDR3 is TGTGCCAGCAGTGACCAGACAGGAGCAGACTACGAGCAGTACTTC.

The chain uses TRBV11-3 and TRBJ2-7; D is unclear. Trimming took off 5 bases at V and 0 bases at J, with 14 bases between the two ends. This CDR3 is built from 15 residues. Germline CDR1 and CDR2: SGHNT and YENEEA. The CDR3 DNA reads as TGTGCCAGCAGCACCAGCGCCGAAACCTCCTACGAGCAGTACTTC. It codes for CASSTSAETSYEQYF.

The CDR3 here is CASSLRGSGANVLTF. CDR3 bases: TGTGCCAGCAGCTTAAGGGGATCTGGGGCCAACGTCCTGACTTTC. The chain uses TRBV13 and TRBJ2-6; tentatively, D is TRBD1 (5 bases). Looked up from germline, CDR1 is PRHDT and CDR2 is FYEKMQ (reference sequence). Trimming took 2 bases from V and 1 from J, leaving 6 bases between them. The CDR3 is made up of 15 amino acids.

The V and J genes are TRBV29-1 and TRBJ1-2, with D possibly being TRBD1 (6 bases). Trimming left V 5 bases short and J 4 bases short, with 14 bases between. This CDR3 is built from 13 residues. In germline, CDR1 is SQVTM, CDR2 ANQGSEA. The CDR3 is CSVLGGGPYGYTF. The CDR3, as DNA: TGCAGCGTTCTGGGGGGGGGCCCCTATGGCTACACCTTC.

The CDR3 region has the DNA TGTGCCAGCTCACCATCGGGGGGCGGTGAGCAGTTCTTC. Protein product: CASSPSGGGEQFF. The V call is TRBV18, the J call TRBJ2-1; possibly TRBD2 for D (7 bases). V shed 2 bases and J shed 9 bases, with 11 bases lying between them. Per the germline V gene, CDR1 is KGHSH and CDR2 is LQKENI. There are 13 residues in the CDR3.

V gene TRBV5-5 combines with J gene TRBJ2-3, with D tentatively TRBD2 (6 bases). The CDR3 contains 16 residues. Trimming pared 4 bases from V and 2 bases from J, leaving 17 bases between. Germline CDR1 is SGHKS and CDR2 is YYEKEE (reference sequence). CDR3 bases: TGTGCCAGCAGCCCGGGGGACGGTTGGTACACAGATACGCAGTATTTT. This encodes CASSPGDGWYTDTQYF.

The chain uses TRBV27 and TRBJ2-4; possible D gene TRBD1, 6 bases. Trimming left V 2 bases short and J 7 bases short, with 12 bases between. The CDR3 sequence is 14 residues long. Germline CDR1 reads MNHEY; CDR2 reads SMNVEV (reference sequence). The CDR3: CASSLTGIGNIQYF. The CDR3 DNA is TGTGCCAGCAGTTTAACAGGGATAGGGAACATTCAGTACTTC.

V and J are TRBV27 and TRBJ1-2, with 8 bases matching TRBD1. V trimming: 3 bases; J trimming: 3 bases; junction bases outside the gene matches: 3. CDR1 MNHEY and CDR2 SMNVEV come from the germline V gene (reference sequence). CDR3 length: 14 residues. The CDR3 region is CASSFGTGYYGYTF. CDR3 nucleotides: TGTGCCAGCAGTTTCGGGACAGGTTACTATGGCTACACCTTC.

This chain joins TRBV27 and TRBJ2-3; no clear D. This CDR3 region has 13 residues. With 5 bases removed from V and 6 bases from J, the gap between germline ends came to 12 bases. The germline V gene encodes CDR1 MNHEY and CDR2 SMNVEV (reference sequence). This chain's CDR3 is CASSPTAADTQYF. In DNA form, the CDR3 reads TGTGCCAGCAGTCCAACCGCAGCGGATACGCAGTATTTT.

The genes are TRBV7-6 and TRBJ2-7, with TRBD2 as a possible D gene (6 bases). V dropped 5 bases and J dropped 3 bases, with 11 bases sitting between them. Germline values: CDR1 SGHVS, CDR2 FNYEAQ. This CDR3 has 13 residues. The CDR3 spells CASSAGLNYEQYF. CDR3 nucleotides: TGTGCCAGCAGCGCGGGGCTGAACTACGAGCAGTACTTC.

This chain joins TRBV19 and TRBJ1-4; a weak D match, TRBD1 (6 bases). The CDR3 has 16 amino acids. Trimming stripped 7 bases from V and 0 bases from J, with 15 bases between. Looked up from germline, CDR1 is LNHDA and CDR2 is SQIVND (reference sequence). CDR3 amino acids: CASTLGGEATNEKLFF. The CDR3 DNA sequence: TGTGCCAGTACTTTAGGGGGGGAGGCAACTAATGAAAAACTGTTTTTT.